These 8 T cell receptor beta chains share one sample of origin, sequenced in a study of early T cells in non-severe SARS-CoV-2 infection. In TCRdb, the 5' RACE reads were re-called with MiXCR into one record per CDR3 protein. In the table there are about 18,000 distinct CDR3 sequences, approximately 5.6% of which are singletons. The sequenced sample was whole blood. These receptors all stem from an adult who was a healthcare worker with PCR-confirmed SARS-CoV-2 infection or an uninfected control (not recorded which).

This clonotype was counted ten times or more. This rearrangement joins TRBV29-1 to TRBJ2-5; D gene ambiguous. V lost 5 bases and J lost 2, with 6 bases in between. The CDR3 is 11 amino acids. Germline CDR1 reads SQVTM; CDR2 reads ANQGSEA. This chain's CDR3 is CSVRPQETQYF. Written as DNA, the CDR3 is TGCAGCGTTCGGCCACAAGAGACCCAGTACTTC.

The table lists this clonotype with a few counts. The chain has TRBV14 and TRBJ1-4; D is unclear. The CDR3 totals 21 residues. The germline gives CDR1 SGHDN, CDR2 FVKESK. Trimming pared 3 bases from V and 0 bases from J, leaving 26 bases between. In DNA, the CDR3 is TGTGCCAGCAGCCATACACCTCCGGGCCCGCGCCCCTTCGCAACTAATGAAAAACTGTTTTTT. It is translated as CASSHTPPGPRPFATNEKLFF.

This clonotype was seen many times. J is TRBJ2-1 and V is TRBV3-1; 8 nucleotides line up with TRBD2. Looked up from germline, CDR1 is LGHDT and CDR2 is YNNKEL (reference sequence). Trimming removed 2 bases from V and 3 bases from J; junction bases left unmatched: 6. This CDR3 comprises 16 residues. The CDR3 loop reads CASSQTREGGYNEQFF. CDR3 DNA: TGTGCCAGCAGCCAAACCCGGGAGGGGGGCTACAATGAGCAGTTCTTC.

This clonotype was recorded many times. V gene TRBV19 combines with J gene TRBJ2-6; D unresolved. The CDR3 loop spans 13 amino acids. V was shortened by 8 bases and J by 0 bases, with 5 bases between the two germline ends. CDR1 is LNHDA, CDR2 SQIVND, per germline (reference sequence). This CDR3 reads CASRSSGANVLTF. The CDR3 DNA sequence: TGTGCCAGTCGCAGCTCTGGGGCCAACGTCCTGACTTTC.

The sample holds a few counts of this clonotype. The chain combines TRBV29-1 with TRBJ2-5; possible D gene TRBD1, 6 bases. This CDR3 contains 12 residues. CDR1 is SQVTM and CDR2 is ANQGSEA in the germline V gene. V was trimmed by 5 bases and J by 5 bases, leaving 12 bases between them. The CDR3: CSVPQGRETQYF. As DNA, the CDR3 is TGCAGCGTTCCACAGGGAAGGGAGACCCAGTACTTC.

DNA of the CDR3: TGTGCCAGCACCTTTCAGATAGGGCAGTATAGCAATCAGCCCCAGCATTTT. This encodes CASTFQIGQYSNQPQHF. The chain joins TRBV7-2 to TRBJ1-5; D gene uncertain. Germline V gene sequence: CDR1 SGHTA, CDR2 FQGNSA. The V end was cut by 7 bases, the J end by 0 bases, with 19 bases between. The CDR3 covers 17 residues. Based on the CDR3 plus reference TRBV7-2 and TRBJ1-5, the full variable domain is GAGVSQSPSNKVTEKGKDVELRCDPISGHTALYWYRQSLGQGLEFLIYFQGNSAPDKSGLPSDRFSAERTGGSVSTLTIQRTQQEDSAVYLCASTFQIGQYSNQPQHFGDGTRLSIL.

This clonotype was counted at least ten times. The chain carries TRBV10-3 and TRBJ2-5, with 9 bases identical to TRBD1. Unmatched junction bases numbered 19, after V lost 10 bases and J lost 4 bases. Per germline, CDR1 ENHRY and CDR2 SYGVKD. The CDR3 has 17 residues. The CDR3 loop reads CATLKVPGQGVGETQYF. The CDR3 coding sequence is TGTGCCACCCTTAAGGTACCGGGACAGGGTGTCGGAGAGACCCAGTACTTC.

By share, this clonotype ranks as medium-sized (0.01 to 0.1%). This chain connects TRBV5-1 to TRBJ2-7, with D unresolved. There are 14 residues in the CDR3. Trimming left V 2 bases short and J 0 bases short, with 9 bases between. Germline CDR1 is SGHRS and CDR2 is YFSETQ. CDR3 in amino acids: CASSLAASSYEQYF. CDR3 nucleotides: TGCGCCAGCAGCTTAGCAGCAAGCTCCTACGAGCAGTACTTC. The full variable domain, completed using reference TRBV5-1 and TRBJ2-7, is KAGVTQTPRYLIKTRGQQVTLSCSPISGHRSVSWYQQTPGQGLQFLFEYFSETQRNKGNFPGRFSGRQFSNSRSEMNVSTLELGDSALYLCASSLAASSYEQYFGPGTRLTVT.